The clone carrying this T cell receptor beta chain was counted between two and nine times. Looked up from germline, CDR1 is SGHKS and CDR2 is YYEKEE (reference sequence). J was trimmed by 2 bases and V by 6 bases; bases with no gene match: 4. There are 13 residues in the CDR3. This record comes from a study of identical twins. TCRdb passed the 5' RACE reads through MiXCR, listing each CDR3 protein once. The sample consists of a few hundred thousand distinct CDR3 sequences, over 12% of them appearing once. This sample also belongs to another study, concerning yellow fever vaccine responses in identical twins.

The chain links TRBV5-5 to TRBJ2-7, with 8 nucleotides matching TRBD2. Source material: CD4+ T cells sorted from blood. The TCR originated in a woman under 30 in good health. Here the CDR3 reads CASTGGAAYEQYF. The CDR3 nucleotides read TGTGCCAGCACGGGGGGGGCCGCCTACGAGCAGTACTTC. Using reference TRBV5-5 and TRBJ2-7 for the parts outside the CDR3, the full variable domain is DAGVTQSPTHLIKTRGQQVTLRCSPISGHKSVSWYQQVLGQGPQFIFQYYEKEERGRGNFPDRFSARQFPNYSSELNVNALLLGDSALYLCASTGGAAYEQYFGPGTRLTVT.